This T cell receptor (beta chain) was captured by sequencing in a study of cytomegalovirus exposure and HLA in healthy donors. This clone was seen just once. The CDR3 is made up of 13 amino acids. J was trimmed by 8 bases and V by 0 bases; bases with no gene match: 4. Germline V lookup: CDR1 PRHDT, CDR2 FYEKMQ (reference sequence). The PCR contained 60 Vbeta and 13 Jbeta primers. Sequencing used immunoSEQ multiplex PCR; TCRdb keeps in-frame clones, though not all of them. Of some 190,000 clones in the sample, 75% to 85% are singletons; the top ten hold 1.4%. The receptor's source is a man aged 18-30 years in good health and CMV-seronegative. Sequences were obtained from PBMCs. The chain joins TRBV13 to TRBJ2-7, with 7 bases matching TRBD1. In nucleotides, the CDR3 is TGTGCCAGCAGCTTAGGGGACAGGCAACAGCAGTACTTC. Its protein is CASSLGDRQQQYF.